The clone carrying this T cell receptor (beta chain) has at least ten counts. The antigen is undetermined. TCRdb re-called the reads with MiXCR, one entry per CDR3 protein. Seen here are hundreds of thousands of distinct CDR3 sequences, more than 30% observed once, and the top ten hold roughly 15%. From germline, CDR1 is SGHAT and CDR2 FQNNGV. CDR3 length: 20 amino acids. V shed 4 bases and J 5 bases; nucleotides not matched to a gene: 20. The data stem from a study of T cell repertoires in cytomegalovirus infection. Sequenced material: cultured PBMCs, taken from culture after CMV antigen stimulation. The chain joins TRBV11-2 to TRBJ2-1, with 10 bases identical to TRBD1. This TCR was recovered from a human donor in good health (CMV status not recorded). Some clones in this sample may be carry-over from other donors' samples. DNA of the CDR3: TGTGCCAGCAGCTCCCCCGTCGACAGGGGGCGACTTCCGTTAAACAATGAGCAGTTCTTC. It codes for CASSSPVDRGRLPLNNEQFF.